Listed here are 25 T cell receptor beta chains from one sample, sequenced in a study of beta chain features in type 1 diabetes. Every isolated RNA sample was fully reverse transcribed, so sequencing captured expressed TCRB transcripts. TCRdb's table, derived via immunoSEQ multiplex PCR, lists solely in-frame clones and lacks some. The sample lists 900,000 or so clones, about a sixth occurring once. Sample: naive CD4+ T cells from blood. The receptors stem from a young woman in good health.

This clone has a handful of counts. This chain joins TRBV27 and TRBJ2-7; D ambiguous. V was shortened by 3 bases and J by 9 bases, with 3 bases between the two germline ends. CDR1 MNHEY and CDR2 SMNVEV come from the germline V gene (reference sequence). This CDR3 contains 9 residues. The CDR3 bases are TGTGCCAGCAGTTTTCGGCAGTACTTC. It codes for CASSFRQYF.

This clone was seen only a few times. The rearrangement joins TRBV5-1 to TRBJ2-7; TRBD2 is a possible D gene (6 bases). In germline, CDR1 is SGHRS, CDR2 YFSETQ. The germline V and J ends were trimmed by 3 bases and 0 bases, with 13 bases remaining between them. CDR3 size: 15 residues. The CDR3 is CASSSNSGFSYEQYF. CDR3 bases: TGCGCCAGCAGCTCGAATAGCGGTTTCTCCTACGAGCAGTACTTC.

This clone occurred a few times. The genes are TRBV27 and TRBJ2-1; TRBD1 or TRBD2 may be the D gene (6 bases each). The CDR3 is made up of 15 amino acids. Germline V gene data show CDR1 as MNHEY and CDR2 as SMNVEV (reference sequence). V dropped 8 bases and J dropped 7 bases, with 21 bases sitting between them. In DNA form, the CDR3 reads TGTGCCAGCCGGGGGCTACTAGCCGACTCGAATGAGCAGTTCTTC. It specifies CASRGLLADSNEQFF.

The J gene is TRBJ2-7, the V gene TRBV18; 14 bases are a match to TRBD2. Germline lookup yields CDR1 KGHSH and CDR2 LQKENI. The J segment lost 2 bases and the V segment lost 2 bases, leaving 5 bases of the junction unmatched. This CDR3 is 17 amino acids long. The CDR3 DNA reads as TGTGCCAGCTCACCAAAACCGGGACTAGCGGGGGCCTACGAGCAGTACTTC. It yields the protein CASSPKPGLAGAYEQYF.

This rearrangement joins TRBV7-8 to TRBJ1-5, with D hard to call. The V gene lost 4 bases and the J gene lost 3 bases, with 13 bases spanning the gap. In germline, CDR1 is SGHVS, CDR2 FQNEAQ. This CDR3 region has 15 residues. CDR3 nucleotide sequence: TGTGCCAGCAGCTATTTTTGGCAGCCCAATCAGCCCCAGCATTTT. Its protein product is CASSYFWQPNQPQHF. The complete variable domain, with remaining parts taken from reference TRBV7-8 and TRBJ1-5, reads GAGVSQSPRYKVAKRGQDVALRCDPISGHVSLFWYQQALGQGPEFLTYFQNEAQLDKSGLPSDRFFAERPEGSVSTLKIQRTQQEDSAVYLCASSYFWQPNQPQHFGDGTRLSIL.

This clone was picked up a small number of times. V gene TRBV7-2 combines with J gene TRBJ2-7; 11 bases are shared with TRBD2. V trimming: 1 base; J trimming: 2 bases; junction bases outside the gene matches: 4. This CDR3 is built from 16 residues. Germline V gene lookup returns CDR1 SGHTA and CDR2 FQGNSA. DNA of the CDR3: TGTGCCAGCAGCTTAGGGACTAGCGGGCATACCTACGAGCAGTACTTC. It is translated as CASSLGTSGHTYEQYF.

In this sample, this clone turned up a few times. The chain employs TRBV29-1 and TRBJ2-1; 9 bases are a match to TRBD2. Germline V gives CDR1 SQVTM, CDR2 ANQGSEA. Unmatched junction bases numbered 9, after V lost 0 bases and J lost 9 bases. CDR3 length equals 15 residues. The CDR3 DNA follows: TGCAGCGTTGAAGATCTAGCGGGAACCGGGGGTGAGCAGTTCTTC. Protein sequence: CSVEDLAGTGGEQFF.

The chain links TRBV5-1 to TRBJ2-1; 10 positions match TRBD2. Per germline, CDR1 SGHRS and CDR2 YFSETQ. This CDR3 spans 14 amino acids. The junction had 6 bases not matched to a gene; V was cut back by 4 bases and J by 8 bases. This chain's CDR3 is CASSRAGGPDEQFF. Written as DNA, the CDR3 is TGCGCCAGCAGCCGAGCGGGAGGGCCGGATGAGCAGTTCTTC.

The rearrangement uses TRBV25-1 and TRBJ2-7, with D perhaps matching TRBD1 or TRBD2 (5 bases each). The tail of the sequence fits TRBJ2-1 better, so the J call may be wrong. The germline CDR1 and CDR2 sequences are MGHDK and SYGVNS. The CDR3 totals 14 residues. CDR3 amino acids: CASSAFGATDEQFF. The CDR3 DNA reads TGTGCCAGCAGTGCATTCGGGGCTACGGATGAGCAGTTCTTC.

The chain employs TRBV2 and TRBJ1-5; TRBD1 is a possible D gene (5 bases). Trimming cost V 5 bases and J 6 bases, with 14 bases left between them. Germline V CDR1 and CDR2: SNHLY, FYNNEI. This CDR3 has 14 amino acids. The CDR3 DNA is TGTGCCAGCAGTCCCTCGGGGGGAGGTCAGCCCCAGCATTTT. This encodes CASSPSGGGQPQHF.

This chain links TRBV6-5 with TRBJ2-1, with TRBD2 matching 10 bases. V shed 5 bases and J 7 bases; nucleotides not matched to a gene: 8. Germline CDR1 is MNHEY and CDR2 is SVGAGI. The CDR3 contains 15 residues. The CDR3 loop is CASSHSGRARNEQFF. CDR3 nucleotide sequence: TGTGCCAGCAGTCACAGCGGGAGGGCTAGAAATGAGCAGTTCTTC.

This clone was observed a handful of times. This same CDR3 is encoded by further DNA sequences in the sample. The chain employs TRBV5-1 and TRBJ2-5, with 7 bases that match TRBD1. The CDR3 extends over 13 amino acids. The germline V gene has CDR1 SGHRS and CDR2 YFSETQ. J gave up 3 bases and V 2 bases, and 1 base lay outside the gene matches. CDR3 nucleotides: TGCGCCAGCAGCTTCACAGGGGAAGAGACCCAGTACTTC. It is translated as CASSFTGEETQYF.

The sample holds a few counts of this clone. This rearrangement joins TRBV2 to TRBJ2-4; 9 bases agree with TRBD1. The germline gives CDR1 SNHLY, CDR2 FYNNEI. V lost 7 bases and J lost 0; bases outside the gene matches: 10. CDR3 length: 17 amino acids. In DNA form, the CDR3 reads TGTGCCAGCACCTCCGTCGGACAGGGGCGAGCCAAAAACATTCAGTACTTC. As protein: CASTSVGQGRAKNIQYF.

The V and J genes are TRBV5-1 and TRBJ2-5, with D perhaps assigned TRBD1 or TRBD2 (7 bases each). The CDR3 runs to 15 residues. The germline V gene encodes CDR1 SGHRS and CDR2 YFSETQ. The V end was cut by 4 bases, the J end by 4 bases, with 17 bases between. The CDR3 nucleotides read TGCGCCAGCAGCCGCGGGGGACAGCCTGGAGAGACCCAGTACTTC. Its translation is CASSRGGQPGETQYF.

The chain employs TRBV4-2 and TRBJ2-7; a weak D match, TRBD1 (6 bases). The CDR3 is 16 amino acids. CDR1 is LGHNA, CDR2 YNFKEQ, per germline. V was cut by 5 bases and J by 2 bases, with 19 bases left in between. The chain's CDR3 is CASSERQDQGTYEQYF. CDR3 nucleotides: TGTGCCAGCAGCGAAAGGCAAGATCAGGGGACCTACGAGCAGTACTTC.

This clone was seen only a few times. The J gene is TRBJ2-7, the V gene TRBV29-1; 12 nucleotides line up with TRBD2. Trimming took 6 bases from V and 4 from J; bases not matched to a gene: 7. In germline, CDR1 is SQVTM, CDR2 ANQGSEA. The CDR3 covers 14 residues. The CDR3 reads CSVSGLAGLYEQYF. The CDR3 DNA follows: TGCAGCGTAAGCGGACTAGCGGGACTTTACGAGCAGTACTTC.

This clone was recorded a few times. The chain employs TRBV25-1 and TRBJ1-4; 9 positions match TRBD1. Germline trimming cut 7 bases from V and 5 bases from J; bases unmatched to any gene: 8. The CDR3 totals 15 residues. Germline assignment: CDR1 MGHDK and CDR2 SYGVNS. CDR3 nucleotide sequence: TGTGCCAGCAACGCCGGACAGGGGAGGAATGAAAAACTGTTTTTT. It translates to CASNAGQGRNEKLFF.

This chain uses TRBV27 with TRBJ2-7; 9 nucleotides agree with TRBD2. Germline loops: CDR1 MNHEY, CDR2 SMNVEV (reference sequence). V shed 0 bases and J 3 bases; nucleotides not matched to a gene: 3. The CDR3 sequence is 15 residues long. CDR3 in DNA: TGTGCCAGCAGTTTATCCGGGACTAGCCTCTACGAGCAGTACTTC. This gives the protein CASSLSGTSLYEQYF.

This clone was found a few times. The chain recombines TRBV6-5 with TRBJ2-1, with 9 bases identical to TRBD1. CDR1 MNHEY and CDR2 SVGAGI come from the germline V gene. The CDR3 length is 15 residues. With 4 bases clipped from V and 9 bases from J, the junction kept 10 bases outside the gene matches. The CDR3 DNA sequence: TGTGCCAGCAGTTCGGGACAGGGTATACTCGGTGAGCAGTTCTTC. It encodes CASSSGQGILGEQFF.

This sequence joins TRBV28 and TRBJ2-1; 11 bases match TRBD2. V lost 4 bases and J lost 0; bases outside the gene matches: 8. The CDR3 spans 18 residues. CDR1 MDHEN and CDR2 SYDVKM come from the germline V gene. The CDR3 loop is CASSSRTSGLSSYNEQFF. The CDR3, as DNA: TGTGCCAGCAGTTCACGGACTAGCGGGTTAAGCTCCTACAATGAGCAGTTCTTC.

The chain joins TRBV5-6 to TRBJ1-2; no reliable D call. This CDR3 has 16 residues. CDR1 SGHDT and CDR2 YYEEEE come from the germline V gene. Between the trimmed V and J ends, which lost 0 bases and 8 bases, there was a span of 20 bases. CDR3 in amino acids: CASSLVGRAGSYGYTF. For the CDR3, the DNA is TGTGCCAGCAGCTTGGTAGGTCGGGCGGGATCCTACGGCTACACCTTC. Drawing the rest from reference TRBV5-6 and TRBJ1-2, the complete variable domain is DAGVTQSPTHLIKTRGQQVTLRCSPKSGHDTVSWYQQALGQGPQFIFQYYEEEERQRGNFPDRFSGHQFPNYSSELNVNALLLGDSALYLCASSLVGRAGSYGYTFGSGTRLTVV.

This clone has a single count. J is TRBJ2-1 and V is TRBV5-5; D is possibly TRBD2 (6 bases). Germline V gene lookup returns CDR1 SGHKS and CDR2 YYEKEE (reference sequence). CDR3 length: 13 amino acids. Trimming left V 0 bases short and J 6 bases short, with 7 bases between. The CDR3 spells CASSLGGTNEQFF. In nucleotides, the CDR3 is TGTGCCAGCAGCTTGGGCGGGACCAATGAGCAGTTCTTC.

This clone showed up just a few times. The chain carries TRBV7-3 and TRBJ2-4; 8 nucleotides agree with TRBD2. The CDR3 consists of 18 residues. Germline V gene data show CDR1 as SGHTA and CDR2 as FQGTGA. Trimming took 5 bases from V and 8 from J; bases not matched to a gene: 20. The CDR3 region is CASSVIGGRSPGSYIQYF. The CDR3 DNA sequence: TGTGCCAGCAGCGTGATTGGCGGGAGGTCGCCAGGTTCTTACATTCAGTACTTC.

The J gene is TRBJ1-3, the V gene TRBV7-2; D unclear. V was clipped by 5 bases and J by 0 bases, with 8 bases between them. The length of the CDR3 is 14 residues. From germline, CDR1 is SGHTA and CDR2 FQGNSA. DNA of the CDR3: TGTGCCAGCAGCCCCGACCCCTCTGGAAACACCATATATTTT. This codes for CASSPDPSGNTIYF.

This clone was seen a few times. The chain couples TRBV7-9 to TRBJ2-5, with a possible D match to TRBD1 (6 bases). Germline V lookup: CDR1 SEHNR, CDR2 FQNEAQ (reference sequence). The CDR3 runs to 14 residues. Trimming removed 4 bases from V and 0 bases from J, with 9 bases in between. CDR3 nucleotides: TGTGCCAGCAGCTCAGGGGCGTACCAAGAGACCCAGTACTTC. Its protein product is CASSSGAYQETQYF. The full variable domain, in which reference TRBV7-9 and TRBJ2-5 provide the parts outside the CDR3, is DTGVSQNPRHKITKRGQNVTFRCDPISEHNRLYWYRQTLGQGPEFLTYFQNEAQLEKSRLLSDRFSAERPKGSFSTLEIQRTEQGDSAMYLCASSSGAYQETQYFGPGTRLLVL.